This T cell receptor beta chain was sequenced for a study of shared clonotypes between healthy human individuals. CD8 cells classed as naive were CD45RO-negative and positively selected for CCR7, excluding terminally differentiated effector memory CD45RA+ cells. As processed by the authors: In the immunoSEQ data, sequences were junction-only and lacked quality scores, so filtering differed. The protocol was immunoSEQ multiplex PCR, while the TCRdb copy is restricted to in-frame clones and leaves out a portion. D and trimming come from the DNA, and the V and J calls and clone size come from that table. Here the sample spans around 2.1 million clones, more than 85% being singletons. CDR3 length: 18 residues. The ends were cut back, 4 bases at V and 1 base at J, with 23 bases in the middle. Germline-derived CDR1 and CDR2 are SGHNT and YYREEE (reference sequence).

The chain employs TRBV5-4 and TRBJ1-1; the D gene is possibly TRBD1 (6 bases). The TCR originated in a man between 18 and 35 years old in good health. Some clones in this sample may be carry-over from other donors' samples. Sequenced: naive CD8+ T cells from PBMCs. For the CDR3, the DNA is TGTGCCAGCAGCCCCCTTCTGGGGAGAGGGACACAGAACACTGAAGCTTTCTTT. Translating it yields CASSPLLGRGTQNTEAFF.